This entry features one TCR beta chain sequence. No antigen is known for it. The data are from a study of shared clonotypes between healthy human individuals. V trimming: 1 base; J trimming: 7 bases; junction bases outside the gene matches: 6. CDR3 length: 15 residues. Germline V lookup: CDR1 SEHNR, CDR2 FQNEAQ (reference sequence). The method was immunoSEQ multiplex PCR; TCRdb's version includes in-frame clones alone and lacks a portion of them. The table includes about 2 million clones, roughly 96% detected once. Whole-study findings and limits: Large depth notwithstanding, sorted-subset sequencing proved incomplete by rarefaction. How much donors shared clonotypes was expected to be affected by sequencing depth.

J is TRBJ2-2 and V is TRBV7-9; TRBD2 agrees at 7 bases. This receptor was taken from a man aged 18 to 29 in good health. Material: naive CD4+ T cells sorted from blood. Subset here: CD45RA+ positively selected. The DNA of the CDR3 is TGTGCCAGCAGCTTAGAGGCGGGGGTAGGCGGGGAGCTGTTTTTT. Translating gives CASSLEAGVGGELFF.